These 21 T cell receptor beta chains were sequenced from one sample in a study of shared clonotypes between healthy human individuals. Naive CD8 cells comprised CD45RO-negative, CCR7-positively selected cells, excluding terminally differentiated effector memory CD45RA+ cells. The table came from immunoSEQ multiplex PCR; TCRdb's copy has only in-frame clones and leaves some out. Of 550,000 to 750,000 clones listed, about 95% are singletons. Material: naive CD8+ T cells sorted from blood. These receptors were collected from a woman aged 30 to 39 in good health.

The chain carries TRBV14 and TRBJ2-1, with D possibly TRBD1 on 6 matching bases. From germline, CDR1 is SGHDN and CDR2 FVKESK. The CDR3 totals 16 residues. V lost 4 bases and J 2 bases, leaving 15 bases between the germline ends. This CDR3 is CASSLRGGPTYNEQFF. Written as DNA, the CDR3 is TGTGCCAGCAGCCTCCGAGGGGGACCTACCTACAATGAGCAGTTCTTC.

The genes are TRBV7-9 and TRBJ2-3; TRBD2 agrees at 10 bases. The trim removed 5 bases at V and 3 bases at J, leaving 5 bases unmatched. The CDR3 runs to 15 residues. Germline V gene lookup returns CDR1 SEHNR and CDR2 FQNEAQ (reference sequence). The CDR3 coding sequence is TGTGCCAGCAGCCGGGGACTAGCGAAGACAGATACGCAGTATTTT. Protein product: CASSRGLAKTDTQYF. Looking up the rest from reference TRBV7-9 and TRBJ2-3 gives the full variable domain: DTGVSQNPRHKITKRGQNVTFRCDPISEHNRLYWYRQTLGQGPEFLTYFQNEAQLEKSRLLSDRFSAERPKGSFSTLEIQRTEQGDSAMYLCASSRGLAKTDTQYFGPGTRLTVL.

The chain carries TRBV19 and TRBJ2-1, with D tentatively TRBD2 (6 bases). CDR1 and CDR2 from the germline V gene are LNHDA and SQIVND (reference sequence). Between the trimmed V and J ends, which lost 9 bases and 4 bases, there was a span of 22 bases. This CDR3 has 16 amino acids. CDR3 amino acids: CASTEGADYEYNEQFF. Here the CDR3 DNA reads TGTGCCAGCACCGAAGGGGCGGACTACGAATACAATGAGCAGTTCTTC. The full variable domain, rest sourced from reference TRBV19 and TRBJ2-1, is DGGITQSPKYLFRKEGQNVTLSCEQNLNHDAMYWYRQDPGQGLRLIYYSQIVNDFQKGDIAEGYSVSREKKESFPLTVTSAQKNPTAFYLCASTEGADYEYNEQFFGPGTRLTVL.

The V gene is TRBV6-5, the J gene TRBJ2-2, with D possibly TRBD2 on 5 matching bases. This CDR3 region has 15 residues. Trimming left V 2 bases short and J 3 bases short, with 10 bases between. CDR1 is MNHEY, CDR2 SVGAGI, per germline. Here the CDR3 reads CASSYAERYTGELFF. For the CDR3, the DNA is TGTGCCAGCAGTTACGCTGAGCGGTACACCGGGGAGCTGTTTTTT.

This clone was counted a single time. The genes are TRBV5-8 and TRBJ1-6; a possible D gene is TRBD1 (5 bases). Germline V CDR1 and CDR2: SGHTS, YDEGEE. Trimming removed 1 base from V and 0 bases from J, with 5 bases in between. CDR3 size: 15 residues. The CDR3 nucleotides read TGTGCCAGCAGCTTGCAGGGCTCCTATAATTCACCCCTCCACTTT. Residues: CASSLQGSYNSPLHF. The full variable domain, completed using reference TRBV5-8 and TRBJ1-6, is EAGVTQSPTHLIKTRGQQATLRCSPISGHTSVYWYQQALGLGLQFLLWYDEGEERNRGNFPPRFSGRQFPNYSSELNVNALELEDSALYLCASSLQGSYNSPLHFGNGTRLTVT.

CDR3 protein: CAWSHITPGTFEFF. CDR3 nucleotides: TGTGCCTGGAGTCACATCACTCCCGGGACCTTTGAGTTCTTC. This chain uses TRBV30 with TRBJ2-1; the D call may be TRBD1 or TRBD2 (5 bases each). V lost 2 bases and J lost 14, with 22 bases in between. CDR3 length equals 14 residues. From germline, CDR1 is GTSNPN and CDR2 SVGIG (reference sequence).

The CDR3 reads CASTPGKFTGELFF. Here the CDR3 DNA reads TGTGCCTCGACACCCGGGAAATTTACCGGGGAGCTGTTTTTT. The chain is built from TRBV6-1 and TRBJ2-2, with D maybe TRBD2 (5 bases). The germline V gene encodes CDR1 MNHNS and CDR2 SASEGT. The CDR3 totals 14 residues. V was clipped by 11 bases and J by 5 bases, with 18 bases between them.

This chain connects TRBV27 to TRBJ2-1; 9 nucleotides align to TRBD2. Germline loops: CDR1 MNHEY, CDR2 SMNVEV (reference sequence). Trimming at V came to 7 bases and at J to 6 bases, leaving 10 bases not matched to a gene. CDR3 length: 15 residues. The CDR3: CASTGLAGISNEQFF. CDR3 nucleotides: TGTGCCAGCACGGGTCTAGCGGGGATTAGCAATGAGCAGTTCTTC.

The chain carries TRBV28 and TRBJ2-7; no clear D gene. Trimming cost V 3 bases and J 2 bases, with 11 bases left between them. The CDR3 has 14 amino acids. Germline V gives CDR1 MDHEN, CDR2 SYDVKM. The CDR3 DNA is TGTGCCAGCAGTTTTTGGGCCGCCCCCTACGAGCAGTACTTC. This sequence encodes CASSFWAAPYEQYF.

The chain recombines TRBV29-1 with TRBJ1-1; D might be TRBD1 (5 bases). This CDR3 has 14 amino acids. CDR1 and CDR2 (germline): SQVTM, ANQGSEA. V was cut by 8 bases and J by 1 base, with 17 bases left in between. Here the CDR3 DNA reads TGCAGCTCCCCCGGGCAGGGCGGGAACACTGAAGCTTTCTTT. This translates into CSSPGQGGNTEAFF.

The gene calls are TRBV7-8 and TRBJ2-4, with TRBD2 matching 14 bases. The V gene end was trimmed by 4 bases and the J gene end by 0 bases; junction bases not matched to a gene: 5. The CDR3 is made up of 18 amino acids. Per the germline V gene, CDR1 is SGHVS and CDR2 is FQNEAQ. The CDR3 loop is CASSSRLAGGLAKNIQYF. CDR3 sequence (DNA): TGTGCCAGCAGCTCCAGACTAGCGGGAGGGTTAGCCAAAAACATTCAGTACTTC. The full variable domain, in which reference TRBV7-8 and TRBJ2-4 provide the parts outside the CDR3, is GAGVSQSPRYKVAKRGQDVALRCDPISGHVSLFWYQQALGQGPEFLTYFQNEAQLDKSGLPSDRFFAERPEGSVSTLKIQRTQQEDSAVYLCASSSRLAGGLAKNIQYFGAGTRLSVL.

This chain links TRBV4-1 with TRBJ2-7; 10 bases fit TRBD2. Germline CDR1 MGHRA, CDR2 YSYEKL. This CDR3 region has 17 residues. V lost 4 bases, J lost 2 bases, and 11 bases stayed unmatched. This chain's CDR3 is CASSPRSSLAGAYEQYF. The DNA of the CDR3 is TGCGCCAGCAGCCCCCGGTCCAGTCTAGCGGGGGCCTACGAGCAGTACTTC.

This chain links TRBV6-5 with TRBJ1-4; 9 bases fit TRBD1. Germline V gene lookup returns CDR1 MNHEY and CDR2 SVGAGI. The CDR3 spans 16 residues. V shed 1 base and J 8 bases; nucleotides not matched to a gene: 8. CDR3: CASSYYPGQGREKLFF. In DNA form, the CDR3 reads TGTGCCAGCAGTTACTATCCGGGACAGGGAAGGGAAAAACTGTTTTTT.

The chain employs TRBV28 and TRBJ1-4, with 7 bases fitting TRBD1. V was clipped by 6 bases and J by 4 bases; unmatched bases: 5. Germline V gives CDR1 MDHEN, CDR2 SYDVKM. CDR3 length: 14 residues. The CDR3 bases are TGTGCCAGCAGCCCGGGACAGTATAATGAAAAACTGTTTTTT. It translates to CASSPGQYNEKLFF.

V gene TRBV29-1 combines with J gene TRBJ2-3; the match to TRBD2 covers 7 bases. Germline CDR1 reads SQVTM; CDR2 reads ANQGSEA. Unmatched junction bases numbered 3, after V lost 4 bases and J lost 5 bases. The CDR3 runs to 12 residues. The CDR3 DNA follows: TGCAGCGTTGTTGCTAGCGGAGATACGCAGTATTTT. Protein sequence: CSVVASGDTQYF.

The chain carries TRBV11-2 and TRBJ1-1; D remains unclear. The CDR3 is made up of 9 amino acids. Germline CDR1 and CDR2: SGHAT and FQNNGV. The ends were cut back, 4 bases at V and 11 bases at J, with 5 bases in the middle. The chain's CDR3 is CASSYPAFF. As DNA, the CDR3 is TGTGCCAGCAGCTACCCTGCTTTCTTT.

The gene calls are TRBV5-8 and TRBJ2-7, with D maybe TRBD1 (5 bases). This CDR3 is 16 amino acids long. CDR1 is SGHTS and CDR2 is YDEGEE in the germline V gene. The V gene lost 4 bases and the J gene lost 6 bases, with 23 bases spanning the gap. DNA of the CDR3: TGTGCCAGCAGCCGCGTTGGTCAGGGTCTGCCTCCCGAGCAGTACTTC. Translated: CASSRVGQGLPPEQYF.

The chain carries TRBV30 and TRBJ2-7; 12 bases are a match to TRBD1. This CDR3 contains 17 residues. The J segment lost 5 bases and the V segment lost 1 base, leaving 12 bases of the junction unmatched. Germline V lookup: CDR1 GTSNPN, CDR2 SVGIG (reference sequence). For the CDR3, the DNA is TGTGCCTGGAGTGGATTTATAAGGGACAGGGGGCCCGACGAGCAGTACTTC. Translating it yields CAWSGFIRDRGPDEQYF.

The chain uses TRBV16 and TRBJ1-1, with 9 bases fitting TRBD1. Germline trimming cut 0 bases from V and 6 bases from J; bases unmatched to any gene: 5. CDR1 is KGHSY, CDR2 FQNENV, per germline. The CDR3 spans 15 residues. This CDR3 is CASSQSGTGRAEAFF. In DNA form, the CDR3 reads TGTGCCAGCAGCCAATCAGGGACAGGGCGCGCTGAAGCTTTCTTT.

The V and J genes are TRBV20-1 and TRBJ1-3; D remains unclear. CDR3 length: 10 amino acids. From germline, CDR1 is DFQATT and CDR2 SNEGSKA (reference sequence). V lost 6 bases and J 8 bases, leaving 8 bases between the germline ends. CDR3 region: CSANLDTIYF. In nucleotides, the CDR3 is TGCAGTGCAAATCTAGACACCATATATTTT.

This sequence joins TRBV2 and TRBJ1-1; D is perhaps TRBD1 (5 bases). The germline V and J ends were trimmed by 3 bases and 4 bases, with 6 bases remaining between them. CDR1 is SNHLY and CDR2 is FYNNEI in the germline V gene. The CDR3 consists of 12 residues. CDR3 in amino acids: CASSDGGTEAFF. CDR3 DNA: TGTGCCAGCAGTGACGGGGGCACTGAAGCTTTCTTT. Full variable domain (outside the CDR3, taken from reference TRBV2 and TRBJ1-1): EPEVTQTPSHQVTQMGQEVILRCVPISNHLYFYWYRQILGQKVEFLVSFYNNEISEKSEIFDDQFSVERPDGSNFTLKIRSTKLEDSAMYFCASSDGGTEAFFGQGTRLTVV.